One sample yielded the 10 T cell receptor beta chains listed below, sequenced in a study of blood T cells in healthy people across ages. Using a J-beta primer mix together with a sample-barcoded 5' primer, a second PCR was run for roughly 6 to 12 cycles. Each CDR3 protein is one row after TCRdb ran MiXCR on the 5' RACE reads. The sample shows 1.5 million to 2 million distinct CDR3 sequences, about 35% of them seen only once. The sample consisted of blood. Receptors originate from a woman in her 30s in good health.

This clonotype has just one count. V is TRBV10-1 and J is TRBJ2-7; tentative D call: TRBD2 (7 bases). Looked up from germline, CDR1 is WNHNN and CDR2 is SYGVQD (reference sequence). The CDR3 sequence is 13 residues long. V was pared by 3 bases and J by 12 bases, with 18 bases between. In DNA, the CDR3 is TGCGCCAGCAGTGAAGGAAGGGGGGGGCCGTGGTACTTC. Protein product: CASSEGRGGPWYF.

On this clonotype itself: A clone one base away is much larger, so this may be a read error. This chain links TRBV20-1 with TRBJ2-3; D might be TRBD1 (6 bases). The germline CDR1 and CDR2 sequences are DFQATT and SNEGSKA (reference sequence). This CDR3 comprises 13 residues. CDR3 DNA sequence: TGCAGTGCTAGAGTCAGGGGAACAGATGCGCAGTATTTT. This gives the protein CSARVRGTDAQYF.

The rearrangement uses TRBV12-5 and TRBJ2-1; 8 bases align to TRBD2. This CDR3 region has 16 residues. Germline-derived CDR1 and CDR2 are LGHNT and FRNRAP. The trim removed 3 bases at V and 8 bases at J, leaving 12 bases unmatched. In DNA form, the CDR3 reads TGTGCTAGTGGTTTCCTCTCCGGGACTAGGCTTTATGAGCAGTTCTTC. Translating it yields CASGFLSGTRLYEQFF.

The chain couples TRBV5-1 to TRBJ1-4; TRBD1 matches at 8 bases. Germline loops: CDR1 SGHRS, CDR2 YFSETQ. The CDR3 length is 15 residues. V was clipped by 4 bases and J by 8 bases; unmatched bases: 10. CDR3 sequence: CASSKKQGEWEKLFF. As DNA, the CDR3 is TGCGCCAGCAGCAAGAAACAGGGGGAATGGGAAAAACTGTTTTTT.

This chain connects TRBV18 to TRBJ2-7; 9 nucleotides agree with TRBD1. With 3 bases clipped from V and 6 bases from J, the junction kept 6 bases outside the gene matches. The germline gives CDR1 KGHSH, CDR2 LQKENI. The CDR3 length is 14 residues. CDR3 nucleotide sequence: TGTGCCAGCTCACCCCAGACAGGGGGTGGCGAGCAGTACTTC. Protein product: CASSPQTGGGEQYF.

The chain uses TRBV12-3 or TRBV12-4 and TRBJ2-7; possibly TRBD1 for D (6 bases). The CDR3 runs 14 residues. Trimming left V 3 bases short and J 3 bases short, with 12 bases between. The CDR3 spells CASSLGKTGYEQYF. CDR3 coding DNA: TGTGCCAGCAGTTTGGGAAAGACAGGCTACGAGCAGTACTTC.

This clonotype was recorded many times. This chain links TRBV20-1 with TRBJ1-2; 7 bases map to TRBD1. The CDR3 runs to 14 residues. Germline V CDR1 and CDR2: DFQATT, SNEGSKA (reference sequence). The V gene end was trimmed by 1 base and the J gene end by 0 bases; junction bases not matched to a gene: 2. The CDR3 coding sequence is TGCAGTGCTAGAGGGGACAGAGCTAACTATGGCTACACCTTC. Its translation: CSARGDRANYGYTF.

This clonotype was counted between two and nine times. V usage is TRBV5-1 and J usage is TRBJ2-7, with D possibly being TRBD1 (5 bases). Trimming removed 1 base at V and 0 bases at J, with 14 bases between. The CDR3 extends over 16 amino acids. The germline CDR1 and CDR2 sequences are SGHRS and YFSETQ. The CDR3 nucleotides are TGCGCCAGCAGCTTGCTCGCGACAGCTAGCTCCTACGAGCAGTACTTC. It yields the protein CASSLLATASSYEQYF.

The chain recombines TRBV3-1 with TRBJ1-5, with D maybe TRBD1 (6 bases). The CDR3 is 16 residues long. Germline lookup yields CDR1 LGHDT and CDR2 YNNKEL (reference sequence). V lost 3 bases, J lost 7 bases, and 19 bases lay in between. The CDR3 sequence: CASSHGGQGSNQPQHF. The CDR3 region has the DNA TGTGCCAGCAGCCATGGGGGGCAGGGCAGTAACCAGCCCCAGCATTTT. Full variable domain (rest looked up from reference TRBV3-1 and TRBJ1-5): DTAVSQTPKYLVTQMGNDKSIKCEQNLGHDTMYWYKQDSKKFLKIMFSYNNKELIINETVPNRFSPKSPDKAHLNLHINSLELGDSAVYFCASSHGGQGSNQPQHFGDGTRLSIL.

The rearrangement joins TRBV6-6 to TRBJ1-6, with 10 bases fitting TRBD1. The V and J ends lost 6 bases and 10 bases, in that order; junction bases with no gene match: 3. The CDR3 sequence is 13 residues long. The germline gives CDR1 MNHNY, CDR2 SVGAGI (reference sequence). CDR3 protein: CASREDRGSPLHF. CDR3 nucleotide sequence: TGTGCCAGCAGAGAGGACAGGGGGTCACCCCTCCACTTT.